Listed below are T cell receptor beta chains from one sample, sequenced in a study of tumor-infiltrating lymphocytes in localized non-small cell lung cancer. The table came from immunoSEQ multiplex PCR; TCRdb's copy has only in-frame clones and leaves some out. The data hold over 10,000 clones, with approximately 71% observed a single time. The sample taken for sequencing was lung tumor tissue. The origin of the receptors is a human donor with non-small cell lung cancer. The CDR3 runs from the conserved cysteine through the conserved F or W. Fields, in order: V gene, CDR3 length, J gene, D gene, clone size, CDR3 DNA, CDR3 protein. The D gene is left open where the match is weak. Expanded clones are given a class, and other clones once, few, many or no size at all.

TRBV25-1	12	TRBJ2-7	NA	NA	TGTGCCAGCGCCGGGAGTGGGTACGAGCAGTACTTC	CASAGSGYEQYF
TRBV7-6	13	TRBJ1-2	NA	NA	TGTGCCAGCAGCTTAGCTCTCGGTGAGGGCTACACCTTC	CASSLALGEGYTF
TRBV11-2	14	TRBJ1-2	NA	medium-sized	TGTGCCAGCAGCTTAGTATCAGGGACCTATGGCTACACCTTC	CASSLVSGTYGYTF
TRBV7-2	13	TRBJ2-3	NA	NA	TGTGCCAGCAGCTTAGAGTCGGCAGGGACACAGTATTTT	CASSLESAGTQYF
TRBV7-8	13	TRBJ1-2	NA	NA	TGTGCCAGCAGCTTACAGGGAGACTATGGCTACACCTTC	CASSLQGDYGYTF
TRBV6-5	14	TRBJ2-5	TRBD2	NA	TGTGCCAGCAGACAGGGACTAGCGGCCGAGACCCAGTACTTC	CASRQGLAAETQYF
TRBV7-2	15	TRBJ2-1	NA	NA	TGTGCCAGCAGCTTAGGCAGGGTGGAGGTCAATGAGCAGTTCTTC	CASSLGRVEVNEQFF
TRBV4-1	16	TRBJ2-3	NA	once	TGCGCCAGCAGCCAAGGACAAGCGGTGCGCACAGATACGCAGTATTTT	CASSQGQAVRTDTQYF
TRBV18	15	TRBJ1-6	NA	NA	TGTGCCAGCTCACCGGGAGAGAACGGCGGTTCACCCCTCCACTTT	CASSPGENGGSPLHF
TRBV5-1	16	TRBJ2-5	TRBD2	NA	TGCGCCAGCAGTATCGGTGGGGGGGGAAACCAAGAGACCCAGTACTTC	CASSIGGGGNQETQYF
TRBV7-9	14	TRBJ2-7	NA	NA	TGTGCCAGCAGCTTACCTATAGTGGGGTACGAGCAGTACTTC	CASSLPIVGYEQYF
TRBV5-4	14	TRBJ2-4	NA	NA	TGTGCCAGCAGCTTGGGGTCAGCCAAAAACATTCAGTACTTC	CASSLGSAKNIQYF